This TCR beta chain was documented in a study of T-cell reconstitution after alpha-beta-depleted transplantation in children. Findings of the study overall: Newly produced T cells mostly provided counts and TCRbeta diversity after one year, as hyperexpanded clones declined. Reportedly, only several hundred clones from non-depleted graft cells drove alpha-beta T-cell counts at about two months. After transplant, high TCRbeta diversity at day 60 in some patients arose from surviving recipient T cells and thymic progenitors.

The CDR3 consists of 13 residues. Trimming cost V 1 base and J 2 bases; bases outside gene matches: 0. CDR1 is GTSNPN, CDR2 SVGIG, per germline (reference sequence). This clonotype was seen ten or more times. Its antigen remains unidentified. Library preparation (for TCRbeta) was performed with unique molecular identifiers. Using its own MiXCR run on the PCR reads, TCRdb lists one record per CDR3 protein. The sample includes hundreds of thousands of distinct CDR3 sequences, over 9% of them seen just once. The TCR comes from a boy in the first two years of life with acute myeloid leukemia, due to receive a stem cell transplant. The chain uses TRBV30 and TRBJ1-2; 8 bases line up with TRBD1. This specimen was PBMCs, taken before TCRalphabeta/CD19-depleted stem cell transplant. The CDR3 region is CAWSGTGNYGYTF. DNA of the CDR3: TGTGCCTGGAGTGGGACAGGGAACTATGGCTACACCTTC.